Presented here are 27 T cell receptor beta chains from one specimen sequenced in a study of sequential checkpoint blockade in melanoma. Libraries were prepared by immunoSEQ multiplex PCR; TCRdb keeps only in-frame clonotypes and omits some of them. The table records around 5,000 clones, approximately 30% of them present only once. Noted treatment: randomized to nivolumab then ipilimumab (arm A) or the reverse (arm B). The starting material was tumor tissue (inferred from file names), obtained from a patient given nivolumab and ipilimumab in sequence. Every receptor here comes from a human donor with melanoma.

This clone has at least ten counts. As DNA, the CDR3 is TGTGCCAGCAGCTTAGTTCAAGGGACAGATAAATCCTACGAGCAGTACTTC. It specifies CASSLVQGTDKSYEQYF. The J gene is TRBJ2-7, the V gene TRBV11-3, with TRBD1 matching 7 bases. CDR3 length equals 17 residues. Germline V gene sequence: CDR1 SGHNT, CDR2 YENEEA. The trim removed 1 base at V and 1 base at J, leaving 10 bases unmatched. Complete variable domain (other parts from reference TRBV11-3 and TRBJ2-7): EAGVVQSPRYKIIEKKQPVAFWCNPISGHNTLYWYLQNLGQGPELLIRYENEEAVDDSQLPKDRFSAERLKGVDSTLKIQPAELGDSAVYLCASSLVQGTDKSYEQYFGPGTRLTVT.

This clone has ten or more counts. The chain recombines TRBV6-8 with TRBJ2-3, with 14 bases that match TRBD2. The CDR3 extends over 17 amino acids. Germline-derived CDR1 and CDR2 are MNHGY and SAAAGT. Trimming at V came to 6 bases and at J to 7 bases, leaving 12 bases not matched to a gene. CDR3 sequence reads: CASRIQTSGGAVHTQYF. CDR3 nucleotides: TGTGCCAGCAGAATCCAGACTAGCGGGGGGGCCGTACATACGCAGTATTTT.

This clone was observed a single time. The chain couples TRBV5-1 to TRBJ1-6, with TRBD1 as a possible D gene (6 bases). CDR1 and CDR2 (germline): SGHRS, YFSETQ. The CDR3 extends over 15 amino acids. V gave up 0 bases and J gave up 7 bases, with 11 bases separating them. CDR3 region: CASSLGGARNSPLHF. CDR3 nucleotide sequence: TGCGCCAGCAGCTTGGGGGGGGCGAGGAATTCACCCCTCCACTTT.

V and J are TRBV23-1 and TRBJ1-3; D is unclear. TRBV23-1 is classed as an ORF, of uncertain function. The CDR3 has 13 residues. Trimming shortened V by 6 bases and J by 0 bases, and 6 bases separated the two germline ends. The CDR3 bases are TGCGCCAGCAGCTTGGACTCTGGAAACACCATATATTTT. Encoded protein: CASSLDSGNTIYF.

This clone has a handful of counts. The gene calls are TRBV6-8 and TRBJ2-1, with 14 bases lining up with TRBD2. The CDR3 totals 20 residues. CDR1 is MNHGY and CDR2 is SAAAGT in the germline V gene. Losses at the gene ends were 2 bases for V and 3 bases for J; bases not matched to a gene: 12. The CDR3 DNA reads as TGTGCCAGCAGTTACCTGGGACTAGCGGGGGCCTGGAACTACTACAATGAGCAGTTCTTC. It codes for CASSYLGLAGAWNYYNEQFF.

In this sample, this clone turned up a few times. The rearrangement uses TRBV1 and TRBJ2-2; the listed D gene, TRBD2, was not tested against the DNA. TRBV1 is tagged as a pseudogene. This CDR3 has 17 residues. The CDR3 DNA reads as TGCGCCAGCAGCCGAGAATTAGCGGGATCGAACACCGGGGAGCTGTTTTTT. Translating gives CASSRELAGSNTGELFF.

The gene calls are TRBV19 and TRBJ1-1, with a weak D call TRBD1 (5 bases). The CDR3 spans 14 residues. CDR1 is LNHDA and CDR2 is SQIVND in the germline V gene (reference sequence). The germline V and J ends were trimmed by 1 base and 4 bases, with 10 bases remaining between them. CDR3 coding DNA: TGTGCCAGTAGTATAGTTCGCGGGGCCACTGAAGCTTTCTTT. Encoded protein: CASSIVRGATEAFF.

This clone was counted between two and nine times. The V and J genes are TRBV29-1 and TRBJ2-5; D possibly corresponds to TRBD1 (6 bases). CDR1 and CDR2 (germline): SQVTM, ANQGSEA. The ends were cut back, 4 bases at V and 2 bases at J, with 20 bases in the middle. There are 16 residues in the CDR3. DNA for the CDR3: TGCAGCGTTGGAAAGTATAGTTCAGGGGAACAAGAGACCCAGTACTTC. Amino acid sequence: CSVGKYSSGEQETQYF. Together with reference TRBV29-1 and TRBJ2-5, the CDR3 gives the full variable domain: SAVISQKPSRDICQRGTSLTIQCQVDSQVTMMFWYRQQPGQSLTLIATANQGSEATYESGFVIDKFPISRPNLTFSTLTVSNMSPEDSSIYLCSVGKYSSGEQETQYFGPGTRLLVL.

In its sample, this clone was seen a few times. V gene TRBV11-3 combines with J gene TRBJ1-4; TRBD1 aligns across 8 bases. V shed 5 bases and J 5 bases; nucleotides not matched to a gene: 4. This CDR3 is 14 amino acids long. Germline CDR1 reads SGHNT; CDR2 reads YENEEA. The CDR3, as DNA: TGTGCCAGCAGCCTCCGGGACAGGAATGAAAAACTGTTTTTT. Its translation is CASSLRDRNEKLFF.

The CDR3 loop reads CASRLLEGLGDTQYF. The CDR3 DNA reads as TGTGCCAGCAGACTCCTCGAGGGACTCGGGGATACGCAGTATTTT. The rearrangement links TRBV9 to TRBJ2-3, with a possible D match to TRBD2 (6 bases). From germline, CDR1 is SGDLS and CDR2 YYNGEE. The CDR3 length is 15 residues. The V end was cut by 5 bases, the J end by 6 bases, with 19 bases between.

In this sample, this clone turned up a few times. The chain recombines TRBV14 with TRBJ1-1; the match to TRBD1 covers 10 bases. Trimming took 4 bases from V and 0 from J; bases not matched to a gene: 2. The CDR3 has 15 amino acids. Germline values: CDR1 SGHDN, CDR2 FVKESK. The CDR3 DNA reads TGTGCCAGCAGCCGACAGGGGGCTTTGAACACTGAAGCTTTCTTT. This sequence encodes CASSRQGALNTEAFF.

This clone was counted a few times. The chain employs TRBV4-1 and TRBJ1-1; weak D call: TRBD1 (5 bases). Germline V gene lookup returns CDR1 MGHRA and CDR2 YSYEKL. V lost 8 bases and J lost 1, with 11 bases in between. The CDR3 extends over 13 amino acids. The CDR3 here is CASGDRENTEAFF. The CDR3 coding sequence is TGCGCCAGCGGTGACAGAGAGAACACTGAAGCTTTCTTT.

The chain employs TRBV28 and TRBJ2-7; 9 nucleotides align to TRBD2. The CDR3 has 14 residues. Germline-derived CDR1 and CDR2 are MDHEN and SYDVKM. With V trimmed by 7 bases and J by 4 bases, 8 bases remained unmatched. CDR3 region: CASKIPGLAYEQYF. For the CDR3, the DNA is TGTGCCAGCAAAATACCGGGACTAGCTTACGAGCAGTACTTC.

The chain joins TRBV19 to TRBJ2-5; 7 nucleotides align to TRBD2. The V and J ends lost 3 bases and 4 bases, in that order; junction bases with no gene match: 8. This CDR3 has 15 amino acids. The germline gives CDR1 LNHDA, CDR2 SQIVND (reference sequence). Here the CDR3 reads CASSIITGGGETQYF. The CDR3 region has the DNA TGTGCCAGTAGTATTATAACGGGGGGAGGAGAGACCCAGTACTTC.

J is TRBJ2-5 and V is TRBV6-8; 10 bases map to TRBD2. The CDR3 spans 15 residues. Germline trimming cut 2 bases from V and 5 bases from J; bases unmatched to any gene: 5. Germline values: CDR1 MNHGY, CDR2 SAAAGT. The CDR3 DNA is TGTGCCAGCAGTTACCAGCGGGAGGGTGGGGAGACCCAGTACTTC. Translating it yields CASSYQREGGETQYF.

The chain combines TRBV12-5 with TRBJ2-7, with TRBD1 as a possible D gene (5 bases). The germline V and J ends were trimmed by 8 bases and 2 bases, with 13 bases remaining between them. The CDR3 spans 13 residues. Germline CDR1 is LGHNT and CDR2 is FRNRAP. In nucleotides, the CDR3 is TGTGCTAGTTCCAGGGCAGGGCCCTACGAGCAGTACTTC. It translates to CASSRAGPYEQYF.

This clone came up many times. This rearrangement joins TRBV11-3 to TRBJ1-1; 12 bases fit TRBD1. Losses at the gene ends were 4 bases for V and 8 bases for J; bases not matched to a gene: 8. This CDR3 is 15 amino acids long. The germline V gene encodes CDR1 SGHNT and CDR2 YENEEA. Here the CDR3 DNA reads TGTGCCAGCAGCTCAGGGGACAGGGGGCGCTTGGAAGCTTTCTTT. Translation: CASSSGDRGRLEAFF.

This clone came up a few times. At one end the junction does not follow the germline gene, possibly because of a read error. The chain links TRBV6-8 to TRBJ2-1, with 8 bases aligning to TRBD1. This CDR3 region has 16 residues. From germline, CDR1 is MNHGY and CDR2 SAAAGT. CDR3 protein: CASSDSETGGYNEQFF. CDR3 bases: TGTGCCAGCAGTGACTCCGAAACAGGGGGTTACAATGAGCAGTTCTTC.

The V and J genes are TRBV28 and TRBJ2-7; 13 bases align to TRBD2. The V gene end was trimmed by 6 bases and the J gene end by 6 bases; junction bases not matched to a gene: 5. Germline CDR1 and CDR2: MDHEN and SYDVKM. The CDR3 spans 14 residues. The DNA for the CDR3 is TGTGCCAGCAGACTAGCGGGAGGGCCGGGCGAGCAGTACTTC. Translated, it gives CASRLAGGPGEQYF.

The V call is TRBV19, the J call TRBJ2-5; D is possibly TRBD1 (5 bases). V was trimmed by 4 bases and J by 5 bases, leaving 14 bases between them. This CDR3 comprises 14 residues. Germline V gives CDR1 LNHDA, CDR2 SQIVND (reference sequence). CDR3 in amino acids: CASSKGSKPETQYF. In DNA, the CDR3 is TGTGCCAGTAGTAAGGGGTCAAAGCCTGAGACCCAGTACTTC.

The CDR3 coding sequence is TGTGCCAGTACCCCCTCTAGAGAAAACACTGAAGCTTTCTTT. Protein sequence: CASTPSRENTEAFF. This rearrangement joins TRBV19 to TRBJ1-1; D gene unclear. The CDR3 is 14 residues long. Germline CDR1 is LNHDA and CDR2 is SQIVND (reference sequence). The V and J ends lost 7 bases and 2 bases respectively, with 14 bases between them.

This clone is large within its sample. CDR3: CASSVGTGKGYTEAFF. Written as DNA, the CDR3 is TGTGCCAGCAGCGTAGGGACGGGGAAGGGGTACACTGAAGCTTTCTTT. J is TRBJ1-1 and V is TRBV9; D possibly corresponds to TRBD1 (5 bases). This CDR3 comprises 16 residues. Germline V gives CDR1 SGDLS, CDR2 YYNGEE. V shed 0 bases and J shed 3 bases, with 15 bases lying between them.

The chain employs TRBV29-1 and TRBJ2-6; unclear D gene. Germline assignment: CDR1 SQVTM and CDR2 ANQGSEA. The CDR3 loop spans 13 amino acids. V gave up 6 bases and J gave up 3 bases, with 9 bases separating them. The CDR3: CSVRTGGANVLTF. The CDR3 DNA follows: TGCAGCGTACGGACCGGTGGGGCCAACGTCCTGACTTTC.

The chain recombines TRBV6-8 with TRBJ2-3, with D perhaps matching TRBD2 (7 bases). This CDR3 is 14 amino acids long. CDR1 is MNHGY and CDR2 is SAAAGT in the germline V gene. V lost 7 bases to trimming and J lost 4 bases, with 15 bases between them. This chain's CDR3 is CASTPVGGPDTQYF. CDR3 coding DNA: TGTGCCAGCACCCCTGTCGGGGGGCCAGATACGCAGTATTTT.

This clone was seen only a few times. The genes are TRBV27 and TRBJ2-1; TRBD1 or TRBD2 may be the D gene (7 bases each). Between the trimmed V and J ends, which lost 2 bases and 9 bases, there was a span of 14 bases. This CDR3 spans 14 amino acids. CDR1 is MNHEY and CDR2 is SMNVEV in the germline V gene (reference sequence). DNA of the CDR3: TGTGCCAGCAGTTTAAAGCAGGGGGGGATTGAGCAGTTCTTC. It encodes CASSLKQGGIEQFF.

The chain carries TRBV29-1 and TRBJ2-7; 7 bases are a match to TRBD2. The CDR3 extends over 12 amino acids. From germline, CDR1 is SQVTM and CDR2 ANQGSEA. V lost 4 bases, J lost 2 bases, and 2 bases stayed unmatched. Written as DNA, the CDR3 is TGCAGCGTTGGGGAGGGGACCTACGAGCAGTACTTC. This codes for CSVGEGTYEQYF.

In its sample, this clone ranks as medium-sized. The rearrangement uses TRBV6-8 and TRBJ2-5; unclear D gene. The germline V gene encodes CDR1 MNHGY and CDR2 SAAAGT. The CDR3 runs 16 residues. The V and J ends lost 7 bases and 2 bases respectively, with 20 bases between them. DNA of the CDR3: TGTGCCAGCACCCTAGAATTGGGAACCCTTCAAGAGACCCAGTACTTC. It encodes CASTLELGTLQETQYF.